The rows below give T cell receptor beta chains drawn from one sample of a study of monozygotic twins with inflammatory bowel disease. TCRdb re-called the 5' RACE reads and shows each CDR3 protein once, DNA omitted. This listing includes 140,000 to 150,000 distinct CDR3 sequences. The sequenced sample was blood. Source of these receptors: a human donor with ulcerative colitis or Crohn's disease, or a healthy co-twin of an affected twin (not recorded which). CDR3s include the opening cysteine and the closing phenylalanine or tryptophan.

V gene,J gene,CDR3 length,CDR3 protein
TRBV28,TRBJ2-3,15,CASSLLGTSIDTQYF
TRBV11-3,TRBJ1-1,11,CASSAGTEAFF
TRBV4-3,TRBJ2-7,14,CASSQVRGPWEQYF
TRBV24-1,TRBJ2-7,16,CATSEGASGSFYEQYF
TRBV7-2,TRBJ2-1,15,CASSLAGGVYNEQFF
TRBV15,TRBJ2-2,17,CATSRDPPGRYTGELFF
TRBV29-1,TRBJ2-1,16,CSVEDSGTSGLMEQFF
TRBV7-6,TRBJ2-1,13,CASSVNRVNEQFF
TRBV12-3/TRBV12-4,TRBJ2-7,14,CASSLRLATHEQYF
TRBV4-2,TRBJ2-3,17,CASSQGARAGVGDTQYF
TRBV6-5,TRBJ1-5,15,CASSHRTGRGILQHF
TRBV27,TRBJ2-7,16,CASSLRVGQGSYEQYF
TRBV5-5,TRBJ2-5,16,CASSRPGLAGGETQYF
TRBV29-1,TRBJ2-7,11,CSVQEPYEQYF
TRBV6-2/TRBV6-3,TRBJ1-1,16,CASSYWMTAPNTEAFF
TRBV10-3,TRBJ2-5,13,CAISERDQETQYF
TRBV20-1,TRBJ2-1,16,CSALSVGRISYNEQFF
TRBV6-6,TRBJ1-2,14,CASSRATGELGYTF
TRBV19,TRBJ1-6,14,CASKWGSYNSPLHF
TRBV24-1,TRBJ1-1,13,CATRRGQNTEAFF
TRBV10-3,TRBJ2-5,18,CAISATPRGLAGGETQYF
TRBV7-2,TRBJ2-3,14,CASSSGGGTDTQYF
TRBV19,TRBJ2-1,15,CASSSWTGSYNEQFF
TRBV28,TRBJ2-7,14,CASRTPGPRAEQYF
TRBV5-1,TRBJ2-7,15,CASRKRGAEGYEQYF
TRBV27,TRBJ2-1,13,CASRIRGYNEQFF
TRBV20-1,TRBJ2-4,15,CSARDLGRAKNIQYF
TRBV29-1,TRBJ1-2,14,CSVEVEVGSYGYTF
TRBV19,TRBJ2-6,15,CASSIQGYGANVLTF
TRBV4-3,TRBJ2-1,19,CASSQGLPLLAGVGNEQFF
TRBV7-2,TRBJ1-6,15,CASSLGSLFPSRVSF
TRBV5-6,TRBJ2-7,14,CASSLVGQSYEQYF
TRBV29-1,TRBJ2-5,13,CSVDTGGVVTQYF
TRBV6-1,TRBJ1-6,16,CASSPLRDRENSPLHF
TRBV5-1,TRBJ2-7,15,CASSLRDRPSYEQYF
TRBV4-1,TRBJ1-1,15,CASSQDWQVNTEAFF
TRBV5-1,TRBJ1-1,11,CASSLDYQAFF
TRBV23-1,TRBJ2-5,15,CASSQSLQGEETQYF
TRBV5-1,TRBJ2-3,15,CASSSPGQTTDTQYF
TRBV9,TRBJ1-1,16,CASSVGPDRGGTEAFF
TRBV28,TRBJ1-2,18,CASSLSLGRRSGGYGYTF
TRBV27,TRBJ1-6,14,CASSPGQGVSPLHF
TRBV7-3,TRBJ2-5,15,CASSSGLGIQETQYF
TRBV7-2,TRBJ2-5,13,CASSLESGETQYF
TRBV7-2,TRBJ1-1,13,CASSGDGTTEAFF
TRBV11-2,TRBJ1-6,14,CASSFLGYNSPLHF
TRBV5-4,TRBJ1-2,15,CASSPSTGGDYGYTF
TRBV28,TRBJ1-5,20,CASSSERGYRQLYSNQPQHF
TRBV7-2,TRBJ2-7,12,CASTIRAYEQYF
TRBV7-2,TRBJ2-3,12,CASSSYTDTQYF